Described below is a single T cell receptor (beta chain) sequence and its context. Assay used: immunoSEQ multiplex PCR; TCRdb lists only in-frame clones, some missing. The table has around 250,000 clones, around 86% seen once. The CDR3 sequence is 15 residues long. Germline V gives CDR1 SGHRS, CDR2 YFSETQ. Trimming stripped 0 bases from V and 1 base from J, with 9 bases between. The sample belongs to a study of blood T cell repertoires in COVID-19. The specimen was peripheral blood. The chain has TRBV5-1 and TRBJ2-3; the D is unclear. This TCR was recovered from a young woman with active or convalescent COVID-19. CDR3 coding DNA: TGCGCCAGCAGCTTGGATGTAGTCCGCACAGATACGCAGTATTTT. Its protein product is CASSLDVVRTDTQYF.